This record concerns one TCR beta chain sequence. TCRdb recomputed calls from the RT-PCR reads with MiXCR, one row per CDR3 protein. The table records under 200,000 distinct CDR3 sequences, less than 15% of them present only once. The data are from a study of response to subunit inactivated influenza vaccine. From germline, CDR1 is SGHRS and CDR2 YFSETQ. V dropped 2 bases and J dropped 6 bases, with 5 bases sitting between them. This CDR3 comprises 11 residues. These records were also assigned to another study, of T cells expressing NK-cell markers. That source adds: TCR beta libraries carry UMIs added by 5'RACE template switching. Each TCR beta repertoire originated in sorted T cells that were CD3+CD56+NKG2C+, CD3+CD56+NKG2C- or CD3+CD56-NKG2C+. An anti-gamma-delta TCR antibody restricted sorting to alpha-beta TCR T cells in several experiments. These clonotypes also led the CD3+CD56-NKG2C+ fraction in a handful of donors.

This chain uses TRBV5-1 with TRBJ1-1; D gene uncertain. The sequencing here drew on CD8+ T cells sorted from PBMCs, taken 11 to 12 days after vaccination. The TCR was taken from a middle-aged man who received an inactivated influenza vaccine. CDR3 in DNA: TGCGCCAGCAGCTTTACCCCTGAAGCTTTCTTT. It is translated as CASSFTPEAFF.